One sample yielded the 17 T cell receptor beta chains listed below, sequenced in a study of T cells in Graves' hyperthyroidism and ophthalmopathy. The investigators amplified TCR beta CDR3 regions from RNA transcripts. Primed by the HTBI set, a first-round RT-PCR was run on the TCR CDR3. TCRdb re-called the multiplex PCR reads with MiXCR, one entry per CDR3 protein. The profile shows 250,000 to 300,000 distinct CDR3 sequences, 12% to 15% of them singletons. The material sequenced was blood. These receptors originate from a woman aged 40-49 years with Graves' hyperthyroidism.

This chain uses TRBV28 with TRBJ2-5; the match to TRBD1 covers 7 bases. Germline-derived CDR1 and CDR2 are MDHEN and SYDVKM. The CDR3 totals 14 residues. V was clipped by 4 bases and J by 3 bases; unmatched bases: 5. The CDR3 is CASSWAGGEETQYF. The CDR3 nucleotides are TGTGCCAGCAGTTGGGCAGGGGGTGAAGAGACCCAGTACTTC. Full variable domain (missing parts from reference TRBV28 and TRBJ2-5): DVKVTQSSRYLVKRTGEKVFLECVQDMDHENMFWYRQDPGLGLRLIYFSYDVKMKEKGDIPEGYSVSREKKERFSLILESASTNQTSMYLCASSWAGGEETQYFGPGTRLLVL.

At least ten counts were recorded for this clonotype. The chain joins TRBV12-3 or TRBV12-4 to TRBJ1-5; D perhaps matches TRBD1 (6 bases). CDR3 length: 14 amino acids. Trimming pared 10 bases from V and 6 bases from J, leaving 19 bases between. CDR3 nucleotide sequence: TGTGCCACCGGTTTGGGGGCTTCAGCTCAGCCCCAGCATTTT. Translated: CATGLGASAQPQHF.

The chain couples TRBV6-5 to TRBJ2-3, with D uncertain. The CDR3 contains 13 residues. V was trimmed by 3 bases and J by 3 bases, leaving 7 bases between them. CDR1 is MNHEY and CDR2 is SVGAGI in the germline V gene. In nucleotides, the CDR3 is TGTGCCAGCAGTTATATGGGAACAGATACGCAGTATTTT. Its protein is CASSYMGTDTQYF.

This clonotype occurred many times. This rearrangement joins TRBV5-1 to TRBJ1-1; tentatively, D is TRBD1 (6 bases). Trimming took 0 bases from V and 0 from J, leaving 9 bases between them. Germline-derived CDR1 and CDR2 are SGHRS and YFSETQ. The CDR3 runs 15 residues. The DNA for the CDR3 is TGCGCCAGCAGCTTGGCTGGACAGATGAACACTGAAGCTTTCTTT. The encoded protein is CASSLAGQMNTEAFF. The full variable domain, its missing parts supplied by reference TRBV5-1 and TRBJ1-1, is KAGVTQTPRYLIKTRGQQVTLSCSPISGHRSVSWYQQTPGQGLQFLFEYFSETQRNKGNFPGRFSGRQFSNSRSEMNVSTLELGDSALYLCASSLAGQMNTEAFFGQGTRLTVV.

This clonotype was observed at least ten times. The J gene is TRBJ2-3, the V gene TRBV20-1; 11 positions match TRBD2. With 3 bases clipped from V and 2 bases from J, the junction kept 4 bases outside the gene matches. The CDR3 length is 15 residues. CDR1 is DFQATT and CDR2 is SNEGSKA in the germline V gene (reference sequence). DNA of the CDR3: TGCAGTGCTAGGACTAGCGGGACCTCCACAGATACGCAGTATTTT. It encodes CSARTSGTSTDTQYF.

This clonotype was recorded a few times. The chain employs TRBV10-3 and TRBJ2-5; 9 bases align to TRBD2. The CDR3 length is 16 residues. From germline, CDR1 is ENHRY and CDR2 SYGVKD. Trimming removed 4 bases from V and 4 bases from J; junction bases left unmatched: 10. The CDR3 coding sequence is TGTGCCATCAGTGCCGTTAGCGGGAGTGGGCGAGAGACCCAGTACTTC. Protein: CAISAVSGSGRETQYF.

This clonotype showed up many times. V usage is TRBV11-3 and J usage is TRBJ1-3; weak D call: TRBD1 (5 bases). Trimming took off 3 bases at V and 0 bases at J, with 12 bases between the two ends. Germline V gene data show CDR1 as SGHNT and CDR2 as YENEEA. This CDR3 region has 16 residues. The CDR3 coding sequence is TGTGCCAGCAGCTTGACCTGGGGCAGCTCTGGAAACACCATATATTTT. Its protein product is CASSLTWGSSGNTIYF.

The chain recombines TRBV12-3 or TRBV12-4 with TRBJ2-4, with D unclear. V was pared by 5 bases and J by 2 bases, with 10 bases between. The CDR3 runs 14 residues. The DNA for the CDR3 is TGTGCCAGCAGTCCAGAATCCCCCAAAAACATTCAGTACTTC. Its translation is CASSPESPKNIQYF.

This clonotype was found many times. The V gene is TRBV24-1, the J gene TRBJ1-5; 9 positions agree with TRBD1. Looked up from germline, CDR1 is KGHDR and CDR2 is SFDVKD. The CDR3 length is 17 residues. Germline trimming cut 2 bases from V and 7 bases from J; bases unmatched to any gene: 11. CDR3 in DNA: TGTGCCACCAGTGATTCGAGAAGGACAGGGGAAAAGCAGCCCCAGCATTTT. It is translated as CATSDSRRTGEKQPQHF.

This clonotype was observed at least ten times. J is TRBJ2-5 and V is TRBV27, with 12 bases aligning to TRBD2. Germline V lookup: CDR1 MNHEY, CDR2 SMNVEV (reference sequence). This CDR3 is 17 amino acids long. V gave up 3 bases and J gave up 5 bases; unmatched junction bases: 10. The CDR3 reads CASSLTSGSPYMETQYF. For the CDR3, the DNA is TGTGCCAGCAGTTTGACTAGCGGGAGCCCCTATATGGAGACCCAGTACTTC.

The V call is TRBV6-1, the J call TRBJ2-2; TRBD2 agrees at 7 bases. This CDR3 has 17 amino acids. Germline loops: CDR1 MNHNS, CDR2 SASEGT. Unmatched junction bases numbered 10, after V lost 0 bases and J lost 6 bases. DNA of the CDR3: TGTGCCAGCAGTGAAGCCCGGGGTTTAAGCGGGGCCGGGGAGCTGTTTTTT. Amino acid sequence: CASSEARGLSGAGELFF.

The J gene is TRBJ2-1, the V gene TRBV11-2, with TRBD2 matching 10 bases. This CDR3 has 16 residues. In germline, CDR1 is SGHAT, CDR2 FQNNGV. V gave up 1 base and J gave up 8 bases; unmatched junction bases: 8. CDR3 in amino acids: CASSLVGSGRTHEQFF. The DNA of the CDR3 is TGTGCCAGCAGCTTAGTTGGTAGCGGGAGGACCCATGAGCAGTTCTTC.

This CDR3 is CASSLGGSAGELFF. As DNA, the CDR3 is TGTGCCAGCAGCTTGGGCGGGAGCGCCGGGGAGCTGTTTTTT. The V call is TRBV11-3, the J call TRBJ2-2, with TRBD2 identical over 7 bases. V shed 3 bases, J shed 6 bases, and the junction held 4 bases outside the gene matches. CDR3 size: 14 residues. Germline V gene sequence: CDR1 SGHNT, CDR2 YENEEA.

The chain carries TRBV9 and TRBJ1-5, with D possibly TRBD1 on 6 matching bases. Trimming cost V 0 bases and J 5 bases, with 15 bases left between them. Looked up from germline, CDR1 is SGDLS and CDR2 is YYNGEE. The CDR3 consists of 16 residues. CDR3 sequence: CASSVGPGESDQPQHF. The CDR3 region has the DNA TGTGCCAGCAGCGTAGGTCCAGGGGAGAGCGATCAGCCCCAGCATTTT.

This clonotype was observed at least ten times. CDR3 amino acids: CSVESSREEKLFF. The DNA of the CDR3 is TGCAGCGTTGAGAGTAGTCGCGAGGAAAAACTGTTTTTT. The chain couples TRBV29-1 to TRBJ1-4; D uncertain. Trimming stripped 3 bases from V and 8 bases from J, with 13 bases between. Germline loops: CDR1 SQVTM, CDR2 ANQGSEA. The CDR3 length is 13 residues.

This clonotype was detected many times. The chain links TRBV12-3 or TRBV12-4 to TRBJ2-5, with TRBD2 matching over 10 bases. V gave up 4 bases and J gave up 4 bases; unmatched junction bases: 6. The CDR3 spans 15 residues. CDR3 in DNA: TGTGCCAGCAGTTCCAGGACTAGCGGCACAGAGACCCAGTACTTC. This encodes CASSSRTSGTETQYF.

In regard to this clonotype: A clone one base away is much larger, so this may be a read error. The chain is built from TRBV6-2 or TRBV6-3 and TRBJ2-1, with D uncertain. The CDR3 has 11 residues. Germline CDR1 and CDR2: MNHEY and SVGEGT. Deletions cut 6 bases from V and 7 bases from J, with 7 bases between. The CDR3, as DNA: TGTGCCAGCAGAAAGGTAAATGAGCAGTTCTTC. Translation gives CASRKVNEQFF.